These 16 T cell receptor beta chains came from one sample sequenced in a study of blood T cell repertoires in COVID-19. Some clones are missing from TCRdb's copy, which holds only in-frame ones; the method was immunoSEQ multiplex PCR. Among 110,000 or so clones listed, about 80% were seen once. The material sequenced was peripheral blood. These receptors were taken from a woman in her 70s with acute or convalescent COVID-19.

The V gene is TRBV28, the J gene TRBJ2-7, with TRBD2 identical over 13 bases. V lost 5 bases to trimming and J lost 4 bases; unmatched junction nucleotides: 5. The CDR3 length is 15 residues. The germline V gene encodes CDR1 MDHEN and CDR2 SYDVKM. The CDR3 protein is CASSGGLAGKYEQYF. CDR3 in DNA: TGTGCCAGCAGTGGGGGACTAGCGGGAAAATACGAGCAGTACTTC.

This clone was seen more than once but under ten times. The J gene is TRBJ2-3, the V gene TRBV12-5; 7 positions agree with TRBD2. The CDR3 has 18 residues. The ends lost 1 base at V and 2 bases at J; junction bases unmatched: 12. The germline CDR1 and CDR2 sequences are LGHNT and FRNRAP. CDR3 sequence (DNA): TGTGCTAGTGGTTTGGGGGAGCTAGCGGATCGGGACACAGATACGCAGTATTTT. The encoded protein is CASGLGELADRDTDTQYF.

A single count supports this clone. The chain employs TRBV24-1 and TRBJ2-2, with 8 positions matching TRBD1. The junction had 11 bases not matched to a gene; V was cut back by 3 bases and J by 6 bases. The CDR3 contains 17 residues. Germline V gene data show CDR1 as KGHDR and CDR2 as SFDVKD. The CDR3 sequence: CATSDISGGEFSGELFF. As DNA, the CDR3 is TGTGCCACCAGTGATATTTCAGGGGGCGAATTTTCCGGGGAGCTGTTTTTT.

In its sample, this clone was seen once. The CDR3 bases are TGTGCCAGCAGTGTGGGACAGTTTGGTGACTATGGCTACACCTTC. It translates to CASSVGQFGDYGYTF. V and J are TRBV28 and TRBJ1-2; 7 positions match TRBD1. This CDR3 region has 15 residues. CDR1 is MDHEN, CDR2 SYDVKM, per germline. With 5 bases clipped from V and 3 bases from J, the junction kept 9 bases outside the gene matches.

The rearrangement joins TRBV2 to TRBJ2-1, with D possibly TRBD2 on 6 matching bases. The V gene lost 3 bases and the J gene lost 3 bases, with 15 bases spanning the gap. The germline CDR1 and CDR2 sequences are SNHLY and FYNNEI. This CDR3 contains 16 residues. Here the CDR3 DNA reads TGTGCCAGCAGTGATCGCGGTCCGGGACTCTACAATGAGCAGTTCTTC. Protein sequence: CASSDRGPGLYNEQFF. Supplemented by reference TRBV2 and TRBJ2-1, the full variable domain reads EPEVTQTPSHQVTQMGQEVILRCVPISNHLYFYWYRQILGQKVEFLVSFYNNEISEKSEIFDDQFSVERPDGSNFTLKIRSTKLEDSAMYFCASSDRGPGLYNEQFFGPGTRLTVL.

The rearrangement joins TRBV5-1 to TRBJ2-3; tentative D call: TRBD1 (5 bases). Germline assignment: CDR1 SGHRS and CDR2 YFSETQ. The CDR3 totals 13 residues. Trimming stripped 4 bases from V and 3 bases from J, with 9 bases between. CDR3 residues: CASSAQGTDTQYF. DNA for the CDR3: TGCGCCAGCAGCGCGCAGGGAACAGATACGCAGTATTTT.

This clone was observed a single time. This sequence joins TRBV19 and TRBJ2-1, with TRBD2 as a possible D gene (5 bases). Trimming removed 5 bases from V and 6 bases from J, with 11 bases in between. Germline V gene sequence: CDR1 LNHDA, CDR2 SQIVND (reference sequence). There are 13 residues in the CDR3. The CDR3 loop reads CASSPNGINEQFF. The CDR3 nucleotides are TGTGCCAGTAGTCCAAACGGGATCAATGAGCAGTTCTTC.

This clone was seen more than once but under ten times. The chain employs TRBV18 and TRBJ1-1; D call uncertain. CDR3 length: 13 residues. The ends were cut back, 3 bases at V and 0 bases at J, with 5 bases in the middle. Germline V CDR1 and CDR2: KGHSH, LQKENI. For the CDR3, the DNA is TGTGCCAGCTCACCGAGGATGAACACTGAAGCTTTCTTT. Translating gives CASSPRMNTEAFF.

J is TRBJ1-1 and V is TRBV18, with D unresolved. The CDR3 contains 14 residues. The germline CDR1 and CDR2 sequences are KGHSH and LQKENI. V was pared by 1 base and J by 4 bases, with 10 bases between. The CDR3 DNA reads TGTGCCAGCTCACCACTACCGATGAGCACTGAAGCTTTCTTT. Its protein product is CASSPLPMSTEAFF.

The gene calls are TRBV30 and TRBJ1-6, with 9 nucleotides matching TRBD1. Looked up from germline, CDR1 is GTSNPN and CDR2 is SVGIG (reference sequence). V shed 3 bases, J shed 10 bases, and the junction held 7 bases outside the gene matches. This CDR3 has 14 amino acids. CDR3: CAWSPGQGYSPLHF. DNA of the CDR3: TGTGCCTGGAGCCCAGGACAGGGGTACTCACCCCTCCACTTT. Looking up the rest from reference TRBV30 and TRBJ1-6 gives the full variable domain: SQTIHQWPATLVQPVGSPLSLECTVEGTSNPNLYWYRQAAGRGLQLLFYSVGIGQISSEVPQNLSASRPQDRQFILSSKKLLLSDSGFYLCAWSPGQGYSPLHFGNGTRLTVT.

V and J are TRBV19 and TRBJ1-5; D ambiguous. The CDR3 sequence is 16 residues long. Trimming cost V 1 base and J 2 bases, with 12 bases left between them. Germline V lookup: CDR1 LNHDA, CDR2 SQIVND (reference sequence). Written as DNA, the CDR3 is TGTGCCAGTAGTATAGGAAGCGACCGGCGCAATCAGCCCCAGCATTTT. It specifies CASSIGSDRRNQPQHF.

This sequence joins TRBV19 and TRBJ1-6; D ambiguous. Germline loops: CDR1 LNHDA, CDR2 SQIVND (reference sequence). The CDR3 runs to 15 residues. V was shortened by 8 bases and J by 4 bases, with 15 bases between the two germline ends. Here the CDR3 reads CASGSFRGYNSPLHF. As DNA, the CDR3 is TGTGCCAGTGGGAGCTTCAGAGGGTATAATTCACCCCTCCACTTT.

The chain employs TRBV24-1 and TRBJ2-5, with 10 positions matching TRBD2. The V gene's germline CDR1 is KGHDR and CDR2 SFDVKD. Germline trimming cut 9 bases from V and 5 bases from J; bases unmatched to any gene: 5. This CDR3 has 13 residues. The CDR3 sequence: CATGAGGWETQYF. CDR3 DNA: TGTGCCACCGGAGCGGGGGGGTGGGAGACCCAGTACTTC.

The CDR3 sequence: CASSPRQGGSGNTIYF. CDR3 DNA sequence: TGTGCCAGCAGCCCCCGACAGGGGGGCTCTGGAAACACCATATATTTT. This chain links TRBV7-8 with TRBJ1-3; 9 bases are shared with TRBD1. The junction had 5 bases not matched to a gene; V was cut back by 5 bases and J by 0 bases. From germline, CDR1 is SGHVS and CDR2 FQNEAQ. The CDR3 is 16 amino acids.

The V call is TRBV11-2, the J call TRBJ1-2; 8 bases line up with TRBD1. V lost 1 base, J lost 1 base, and 5 bases stayed unmatched. The CDR3 sequence is 16 residues long. CDR1 is SGHAT, CDR2 FQNNGV, per germline. The CDR3 reads CASSLGGQVLNYGYTF. The CDR3 nucleotides are TGTGCCAGCAGCTTAGGGGGACAGGTCCTTAACTATGGCTACACCTTC.

The genes are TRBV7-2 and TRBJ2-2; D remains ambiguous. The CDR3 spans 16 residues. Trimming removed 6 bases at V and 0 bases at J, with 14 bases between. The germline V gene has CDR1 SGHTA and CDR2 FQGNSA. The CDR3 is CASSYRSAANTGELFF. In nucleotides, the CDR3 is TGTGCCAGCAGTTATCGAAGCGCAGCGAACACCGGGGAGCTGTTTTTT.